The 5 T cell receptor beta chains in this list originate from one sample, sequenced in a study of blood T cell repertoires in COVID-19. The assay was immunoSEQ multiplex PCR, and TCRdb's table has in-frame clones only and misses some. This sample carries 190,000 or so clones, more than 80% of them seen once, and the ten largest clones take about 9.3%. Material: PBMCs or T cells enriched from blood (not recorded which). The receptors were sampled from a man aged 40-49 years who had recovered from COVID-19.

The V gene is TRBV6-4, the J gene TRBJ2-1; tentative D call: TRBD1 (6 bases). The CDR3 is 17 residues long. CDR1 and CDR2 (germline): MRHNA, SNTAGT. The V end lost 0 bases, the J end lost 7 bases, and 19 bases lay between the germline ends. CDR3 bases: TGTGCCAGCAGTGACTCGAGCCTCCTGGGGGCTTTGAATGAGCAGTTCTTC. As protein: CASSDSSLLGALNEQFF.

The CDR3 here is CASSLVGTGRNEQFF. CDR3 nucleotide sequence: TGCGCCAGCAGCTTGGTCGGGACAGGGCGCAATGAGCAGTTCTTC. This sequence joins TRBV5-1 and TRBJ2-1, with TRBD1 matching over 9 bases. V shed 0 bases and J 6 bases; nucleotides not matched to a gene: 4. CDR1 is SGHRS and CDR2 is YFSETQ in the germline V gene. This CDR3 region has 15 residues.

In this sample, this clone turned up a few times. This chain joins TRBV5-1 and TRBJ1-3, with D unclear. Per germline, CDR1 SGHRS and CDR2 YFSETQ. The CDR3 has 16 residues. V lost 2 bases and J lost 0, with 12 bases in between. The CDR3 DNA reads as TGCGCCAGCAGCTTTTCGAGTTTCTCCTCTGGAAACACCATATATTTT. Its protein product is CASSFSSFSSGNTIYF.

V and J are TRBV18 and TRBJ1-5, with D possibly matching TRBD1 (5 bases). Germline V lookup: CDR1 KGHSH, CDR2 LQKENI. The germline V and J ends were trimmed by 0 bases and 4 bases, with 10 bases remaining between them. The CDR3 runs 15 residues. CDR3 DNA: TGTGCCAGCTCACCACCGGGGCGGAATAATCAGCCCCAGCATTTT. This translates into CASSPPGRNNQPQHF. The full variable domain, in which reference TRBV18 and TRBJ1-5 provide the parts outside the CDR3, is NAGVMQNPRHLVRRRGQEARLRCSPMKGHSHVYWYRQLPEEGLKFMVYLQKENIIDESGMPKERFSAEFPKEGPSILRIQQVVRGDSAAYFCASSPPGRNNQPQHFGDGTRLSIL.

In its sample, this clone was seen a few times. The V gene is TRBV4-1, the J gene TRBJ2-2; D uncertain. V lost 0 bases and J 3 bases, leaving 8 bases between the germline ends. The CDR3 loop spans 15 amino acids. CDR1 and CDR2 (germline): MGHRA, YSYEKL. CDR3 protein: CASSQELYHTGELFF. DNA of the CDR3: TGCGCCAGCAGCCAAGAACTATATCACACCGGGGAGCTGTTTTTT.